The 8 T cell receptor beta chains below all came from one sample that was sequenced in a study of blood T cell repertoires in COVID-19 (dated by TCRdb to the early 2020s). Libraries were prepared through the immunoSEQ multiplex PCR assay. TCRdb carries this immuneACCESS record with in-frame sequences only. Its versions omit some clonotypes, under half of them owing to an unresolved V gene in the studies checked, with the rest unexplained. The table for this sample lists about 27,000 clones; roughly 90% of them were counted only once. 2.5% to 3% of the sample goes to the ten largest clones. Sequencing was performed on peripheral blood. These receptors originate from a human donor in a cohort sampled during active COVID-19.

The chain joins TRBV12-5 to TRBJ2-2; 8 bases align to TRBD2. CDR3 length equals 16 residues. V was clipped by 4 bases and J by 5 bases; unmatched bases: 9. Germline V lookup: CDR1 LGHNT, CDR2 FRNRAP. In nucleotides, the CDR3 is TGTGCTAGTGGTTCGCCGGACTCGGGGGGGACCGGGGAGCTGTTTTTT. This translates into CASGSPDSGGTGELFF.

This clone was seen once. V is TRBV11-1 and J is TRBJ2-3; D may be TRBD2 (6 bases). This CDR3 has 14 residues. V lost 4 bases and J 3 bases, leaving 11 bases between the germline ends. CDR1 and CDR2 from the germline V gene are SGHAT and FQDESV (reference sequence). The CDR3 is CASSSQGGTDTQYF. The CDR3 region has the DNA TGTGCCAGCAGCTCCCAGGGAGGAACAGATACGCAGTATTTT.

The chain has TRBV11-2 and TRBJ2-1; TRBD2 agrees at 8 bases. Germline V gene sequence: CDR1 SGHAT, CDR2 FQNNGV. Trimming took 10 bases from V and 9 from J; bases not matched to a gene: 17. This CDR3 has 15 residues. CDR3 in amino acids: CATTEPGLEVGEQFF. In DNA form, the CDR3 reads TGTGCCACCACCGAACCGGGACTAGAGGTCGGTGAGCAGTTCTTC.

V is TRBV7-9 and J is TRBJ1-1; 8 bases agree with TRBD1. Trimming cost V 5 bases and J 3 bases; bases outside gene matches: 8. The CDR3 extends over 15 amino acids. Germline V lookup: CDR1 SEHNR, CDR2 FQNEAQ (reference sequence). The CDR3 DNA sequence: TGTGCCAGCAGCCTCCAGACAGGGGTGGACACTGAAGCTTTCTTT. It translates to CASSLQTGVDTEAFF.

V is TRBV6-5 and J is TRBJ2-7; 9 bases are a match to TRBD1. Trimming removed 7 bases from V and 4 bases from J; junction bases left unmatched: 5. In germline, CDR1 is MNHEY, CDR2 SVGAGI. The CDR3 is made up of 13 amino acids. This CDR3 reads CASTTGQGYEQYF. The DNA for the CDR3 is TGTGCCAGCACCACGGGACAGGGTTACGAGCAGTACTTC.

V and J are TRBV28 and TRBJ1-1, with D perhaps TRBD1 (5 bases). V shed 10 bases and J shed 1 base, with 13 bases lying between them. CDR1 and CDR2 from the germline V gene are MDHEN and SYDVKM. The CDR3 consists of 13 residues. The CDR3 nucleotides are TGTGCCACCGTTGGGGCCAGGAACACTGAAGCTTTCTTT. Translation gives CATVGARNTEAFF.

The chain employs TRBV5-1 and TRBJ2-5; 9 nucleotides align to TRBD1. With V trimmed by 3 bases and J by 4 bases, 10 bases remained unmatched. This CDR3 has 16 amino acids. The germline gives CDR1 SGHRS, CDR2 YFSETQ. The CDR3 DNA is TGCGCCAGCAGCTCGGCGGGACAGGGAGCAGGAGAGACCCAGTACTTC. Translation: CASSSAGQGAGETQYF.

The V and J genes are TRBV5-1 and TRBJ1-1, with TRBD1 matching over 9 bases. Germline V CDR1 and CDR2: SGHRS, YFSETQ. This CDR3 has 14 amino acids. V was clipped by 4 bases and J by 6 bases; unmatched bases: 7. The CDR3 sequence: CASSQDRGLAEAFF. The CDR3 DNA follows: TGCGCCAGCAGCCAGGACAGGGGTCTCGCTGAAGCTTTCTTT.